These T cell receptor beta chains were read from a single sample in a study of PD-1 blockade in classical Hodgkin lymphoma. Produced via immunoSEQ multiplex PCR; TCRdb's table is partial and in-frame only. The repertoire consists of 75,000 to 100,000 clones, with over 80% occurring once and the leading ten covering more than 9%. Sequencing was performed on peripheral blood mononuclear cells (PBMCs), taken at baseline. The receptors come from a human donor with classical Hodgkin lymphoma. Each CDR3 is given with its conserved first and last residue. D genes are given only for firm matches. The size of a clone is reported for some rows only, either as once, few or many, or as a class for expanded clones.

16 | . | TRBJ2-7 | . | TRBV7-9 | TGTGCCAGCAGCCCTCGTGGGGGGACAGAAGTCTACGAGCAGTACTTC | CASSPRGGTEVYEQYF
15 | . | TRBJ2-5 | TRBD1 | TRBV5-6 | TGTGCCAGCAGCTTGGGGGACAGGGACCATGGGACCCAGTACTTC | CASSLGDRDHGTQYF
13 | . | TRBJ2-4 | . | TRBV18 | TGTGCCAGCTCGGCCGGGCCCCTAGACATTCAGTACTTC | CASSAGPLDIQYF
14 | . | TRBJ1-3 | TRBD1 | TRBV19 | TGTGCCAGCTCCCAGGGGGCGCCTGGAAACACCATATATTTT | CASSQGAPGNTIYF
13 | . | TRBJ2-2 | . | TRBV4-2 | TGTGCCAGCAGCCAAGCTGGGAGGGGGGAGCTGTTTTTT | CASSQAGRGELFF
13 | . | TRBJ2-7 | TRBD1 | TRBV23-1 | TGCGCCAGAGGACAGGGTCTAACTCGGGAGCAGTACTTC | CARGQGLTREQYF
14 | . | TRBJ1-3 | . | TRBV11-1 | TGTGCCAGCAGCTCCCGAGGTACTGGAAACACCATATATTTT | CASSSRGTGNTIYF
14 | . | TRBJ2-7 | . | TRBV6-1 | TGTGCCAGCAGAAAACTCGACAGCGCGGGTGAGCAGTACTTC | CASRKLDSAGEQYF
13 | . | TRBJ1-1 | . | TRBV5-1 | TGCGCCAGCAGCTTGGTCAGTAACACTGAAGCTTTCTTT | CASSLVSNTEAFF
16 | . | TRBJ2-7 | . | TRBV6-6 | TGTGCCAGCAGTTACCCGCCCCAGGGGACGGCCTACGAGCAGTACTTC | CASSYPPQGTAYEQYF
14 | . | TRBJ2-3 | . | TRBV28 | TGTGCCAGCAGTCTCGGGAGCAGCACAGATACGCAGTATTTT | CASSLGSSTDTQYF
17 | once | TRBJ2-2 | TRBD2 | TRBV4-2 | TGTGCCAGCAGCCATCCATGGGGACTAGCGGGCACCGGGGAGCTGTTTTTT | CASSHPWGLAGTGELFF
14 | . | TRBJ2-7 | . | TRBV5-6 | TGTGCCAGCAGCGGCAGGCCAAGCTCCTACGAGCAGTACTTC | CASSGRPSSYEQYF
15 | . | TRBJ2-3 | TRBD1 | TRBV29-1 | TGCAGCGTTCGACGAGGACAGGGGGCGATAGATACGCAGTATTTT | CSVRRGQGAIDTQYF
16 | . | TRBJ2-3 | . | TRBV5-1 | TGCGCCAGCACCCCAAGTCCGGGCCTCAGGTTAGATACGCAGTATTTT | CASTPSPGLRLDTQYF
14 | . | TRBJ1-3 | . | TRBV5-1 | TGCGCCAGCAAGGAGGAAATCTCTGGAAACACCATATATTTT | CASKEEISGNTIYF
14 | . | TRBJ1-2 | TRBD1 | TRBV6-6 | TGTGCCAGCAGTTACACGGACAGGGTCGATGGCTACACCTTC | CASSYTDRVDGYTF
14 | few | TRBJ2-1 | TRBD2 | TRBV5-1 | TGCGCCAGCAGCGGGGGTAGCGGGAGAAATGAGCAGTTCTTC | CASSGGSGRNEQFF
15 | . | TRBJ2-3 | TRBD2 | TRBV27 | TGTGCCAGCAACCGACTAGCGGGAGGGACAGATACGCAGTATTTT | CASNRLAGGTDTQYF
13 | . | TRBJ2-4 | TRBD2 | TRBV7-3 | TGTGCCAGCAGCCCGGGACTAGGAAACATTCAGTACTTC | CASSPGLGNIQYF
14 | . | TRBJ2-3 | TRBD1 | TRBV29-1 | TGCAGCGTTGCATGGACAGGGGGAACAGATACGCAGTATTTT | CSVAWTGGTDTQYF
16 | . | TRBJ2-7 | . | TRBV7-9 | TGTGCCAGCAGCTTAGGGCGGACACTGAACTCCTACGAGCAGTACTTC | CASSLGRTLNSYEQYF
15 | . | TRBJ2-1 | TRBD1 | TRBV18 | TGTGCCAGCTCACTGGGACAGAGCTCCTACAATGAGCAGTTCTTC | CASSLGQSSYNEQFF
13 | . | TRBJ1-1 | . | TRBV14 | TGCGCCAGCAGCCAAGCTGTTTACAGTGAAGCTTTCTTT | CASSQAVYSEAFF
15 | . | TRBJ2-3 | TRBD2 | TRBV7-2 | TGTGCCAGCACGCCTCCTAGCGGGAGAGCTGATACGCAGTATTTT | CASTPPSGRADTQYF
19 | . | TRBJ2-5 | TRBD1 | TRBV7-9 | TGTGCCAGCAGCTTAGCGATATCCCCCCTGGACAGGGGGGTGTTGGCCCAGTACTTC | CASSLAISPLDRGVLAQYF
19 | . | TRBJ2-1 | TRBD2 | TRBV5-4 | TGTGCCAGCAGCTTTGAGGGACTAGCGCGACCCTCTTCCGACAATGAGCAGTTCTTC | CASSFEGLARPSSDNEQFF
15 | . | TRBJ2-1 | TRBD2 | TRBV9 | TGTGCCAGCAGCGTAGCACTAGCGGCCAACAATGAGCAGTTCTTC | CASSVALAANNEQFF
14 | few | TRBJ2-2 | . | TRBV10-3 | TGTGCCATAAATCGAGCGTTGAACACCGGGGAGCTGTTTTTT | CAINRALNTGELFF
14 | . | TRBJ2-1 | . | TRBV15 | TGTGCCACCAGCAGAGGCTTTTTTGAGAATGAGCAGTTCTTC | CATSRGFFENEQFF
14 | . | TRBJ2-5 | . | TRBV5-1 | TGCGCCAGCAGCTTTAATGAAGGGGTAGAGACCCAGTACTTC | CASSFNEGVETQYF
13 | . | TRBJ2-5 | . | TRBV2 | TGTGCCAGTTCTCGGGACCCTCAAGAGACCCAGTACTTC | CASSRDPQETQYF
13 | . | TRBJ1-1 | . | TRBV28 | TGTGCCAGCAGTTTAGCAGGAGTCACTGAAGCTTTCTTT | CASSLAGVTEAFF
19 | . | TRBJ2-2 | . | TRBV12-1 | TGTGCCAGCAGCTTACGTCCCGGGACAGGGAGGGCGAACACCGGGGAGCTGTTTTTT | CASSLRPGTGRANTGELFF
13 | few | TRBJ2-3 | . | TRBV6-1 | TGTGCCAGCAGTGAAGCCGGACAGAATACGCAGTATTTT | CASSEAGQNTQYF
14 | . | TRBJ2-7 | TRBD2 | TRBV30 | TGTGCCTGGAGTGTACTAGCGGGATCTTCCGAGCAGTACTTC | CAWSVLAGSSEQYF
15 | . | TRBJ1-5 | . | TRBV19 | TGTGCCAGTAGTATGCTATCCAACAGCAATCAGCCCCAGCATTTT | CASSMLSNSNQPQHF
14 | . | TRBJ2-5 | TRBD2 | TRBV19 | TGTGCCAGTACGGGACTAGCGGGAGTAGAGACCCAGTACTTC | CASTGLAGVETQYF
12 | many | TRBJ2-7 | . | TRBV7-9 | TGTGCCAGCAGCTTAAGCAGCTACGAGCAGTACTTC | CASSLSSYEQYF
16 | . | TRBJ2-2 | . | TRBV5-1 | TGCGCCAGCAGCCCCCCAGGGATGAGCAACACCGGGGAGCTGTTTTTT | CASSPPGMSNTGELFF
12 | . | TRBJ2-7 | . | TRBV11-3 | TGTGCCAGCAGCTTAGGGTCGAGAGAGCAGTACTTC | CASSLGSREQYF
13 | . | TRBJ1-1 | . | TRBV19 | TGTGCCAGCGATTACGGGGGGAACACTGAAGCTTTCTTT | CASDYGGNTEAFF
14 | . | TRBJ1-2 | . | TRBV27 | TGTGCCAGCAGTTTGGGGGGGCGCAGGGATGGCTACACCTTC | CASSLGGRRDGYTF
13 | . | TRBJ1-2 | TRBD1 | TRBV30 | TGTGCCTGGAACTCCAACCAGGGGGCCGGCTACACCTTC | CAWNSNQGAGYTF
12 | once | TRBJ1-5 | . | TRBV5-5 | TGTGCCAGCAGCTTCGAGGATCAGCCCCAGCATTTT | CASSFEDQPQHF
15 | . | TRBJ1-1 | . | TRBV5-1 | TGCGCCAGCAGCTCGGATGGGCGCGCGAACACTGAAGCTTTCTTT | CASSSDGRANTEAFF
16 | . | TRBJ2-1 | TRBD2 | TRBV19 | TGTGCCAGTAGTACCCCAACTAGCGGCACCTACAATGAGCAGTTCTTC | CASSTPTSGTYNEQFF
15 | few | TRBJ1-5 | . | TRBV10-1 | TGCGCCAGAAAGTGGGGCCTTGGCGGCAATCAGCCCCAGCATTTT | CARKWGLGGNQPQHF
14 | . | TRBJ2-1 | . | TRBV6-5 | TGTGCCAGCAGGATGGGTATCGCCTACAATGAGCAGTTCTTC | CASRMGIAYNEQFF
17 | . | TRBJ2-7 | TRBD2 | TRBV2 | TGTGCCAGCAGTGCACCGACTAGCGGGAGGAGCTCCTACGAGCAGTACTTC | CASSAPTSGRSSYEQYF
14 | . | TRBJ1-1 | . | TRBV6-1 | TGTGCCAGCAGTGATCAAGGGGCGAGTACTGAAGCTTTCTTT | CASSDQGASTEAFF
18 | . | TRBJ2-7 | TRBD2 | TRBV11-2 | TGTGCCAGCAGCTTATCCGGACTAGCGGCGAGGGCGTCCTACGAGCAGTACTTC | CASSLSGLAARASYEQYF
14 | . | TRBJ2-6 | . | TRBV6-5 | TGTGCCACCGGGGGCGGGGCTGGGGCCAACGTCCTGACTTTC | CATGGGAGANVLTF
16 | . | TRBJ2-1 | TRBD2 | TRBV27 | TGTGCCAGCAGTGTCTGGGGCGGGAGCGGGGACAATGAGCAGTTCTTC | CASSVWGGSGDNEQFF
14 | . | TRBJ2-7 | TRBD1 | TRBV5-1 | TGCGCCAGCAGCTCCGGACAGGGCCCCTACGAGCAGTACTTC | CASSSGQGPYEQYF